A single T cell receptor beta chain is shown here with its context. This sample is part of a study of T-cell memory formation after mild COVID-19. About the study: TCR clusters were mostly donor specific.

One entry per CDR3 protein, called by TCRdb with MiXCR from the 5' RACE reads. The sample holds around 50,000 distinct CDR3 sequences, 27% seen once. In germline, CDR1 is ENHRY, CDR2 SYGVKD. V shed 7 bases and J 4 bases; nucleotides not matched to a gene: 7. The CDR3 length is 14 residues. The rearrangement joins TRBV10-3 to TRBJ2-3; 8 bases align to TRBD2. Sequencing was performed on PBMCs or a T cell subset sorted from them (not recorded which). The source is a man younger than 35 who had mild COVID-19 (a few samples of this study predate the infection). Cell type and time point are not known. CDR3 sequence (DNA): TGTGCCATCATGGCGGGGGGCCTCCCAGATACGCAGTATTTT. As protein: CAIMAGGLPDTQYF.